The source of this T cell receptor (beta chain) is a study of T cells in Graves' hyperthyroidism and ophthalmopathy. Study-wide background: Peripheral blood was acquired at first diagnosis, ahead of any therapy whatsoever. Study-level findings and limits: In blood, most of the thyroid clonotypes expanded above 0.001 were also present. From stable hyperthyroidism, ophthalmopathy was set apart by a 13 V-J model.

This clonotype was picked up many times. Antigen: not known. The CDR3 is 14 amino acids. Germline V gene lookup returns CDR1 SGHTA and CDR2 FQGTGA. Trimming took off 5 bases at V and 2 bases at J, with 9 bases between the two ends. Diagnoses used clinical symptoms, serum thyroxine and TRAb, thyroid ultrasound and orbital computed tomography. The TCR beta CDR3 regions underwent amplification using RNA transcripts as the source. Carried out on the TCR CDR3, a first-round RT-PCR used the HTBI primer set. TCRdb recomputed calls from the multiplex PCR reads with MiXCR, one row per CDR3 protein. Of around 340,000 distinct CDR3 sequences in the sample, roughly 13% were seen once.

The sequence was collected from a woman aged 25 to 45 with Graves' hyperthyroidism. Source material: blood. The gene calls are TRBV7-3 and TRBJ2-2; perhaps D is TRBD1 or TRBD2 (5 bases each). In nucleotides, the CDR3 is TGTGCCAGCAGCCGGGACCCCAACACCGGGGAGCTGTTTTTT. Amino acid sequence: CASSRDPNTGELFF. Full variable domain (outside the CDR3, taken from reference TRBV7-3 and TRBJ2-2): GAGVSQTPSNKVTEKGKYVELRCDPISGHTALYWYRQSLGQGPEFLIYFQGTGAADDSGLPNDRFFAVRPEGSVSTLKIQRTERGDSAVYLCASSRDPNTGELFFGEGSRLTVL.